This T cell receptor (beta chain) was documented in a study of CD4+ T cells in melanoma. The method was immunoSEQ multiplex PCR; TCRdb's version includes in-frame clones alone and lacks a portion of them. There are about 13,000 clones in the sample; about 70% occur only once, and 9.5% to 13% lies in the top ten. The sequencing sample was made of cells from a culture (not recorded whether cultured in vitro). The receptor's source is a human donor with melanoma.

CDR3 sequence: CASSLGREYGDNEQFF. DNA of the CDR3: TGTGCCAGCAGCTTAGGCAGGGAGTATGGGGACAATGAGCAGTTCTTC. The rearrangement joins TRBV11-2 to TRBJ2-1; D is perhaps TRBD1 or TRBD2 (5 bases each). V gave up 1 base and J gave up 5 bases, with 15 bases separating them. CDR3 size: 16 residues. Germline V lookup: CDR1 SGHAT, CDR2 FQNNGV.